This T cell receptor beta chain is from a study of cytotoxic CD8 clonotypes in ibrutinib-treated CLL. Background on the study: After median about 69 months, roughly 14 stayed in remission, some 12 progressed; responses approximately 24 partial, 2 complete.

Germline V CDR1 and CDR2: MNHEY, SMNVEV (reference sequence). The length of the CDR3 is 18 residues. The V and J ends lost 5 bases and 3 bases, in that order; junction bases with no gene match: 10. Depths of 1 in 200,000 to 1 in 1 million T cells were the sequencing target. Clones were sequenced by immunoSEQ multiplex PCR, and TCRdb holds only the in-frame ones, with some missing. The sample yields 65,000 to 85,000 clones, over 65% seen once. The receptor comes from a human donor with chronic lymphocytic leukemia. This chain joins TRBV27 and TRBJ2-2; 12 bases match TRBD2. Sequencing was performed on PBMCs, taken after 24 months of ibrutinib treatment. The chain's CDR3 is CASSKLAGGSSYTGELFF. CDR3 DNA sequence: TGTGCCAGCAGTAAACTAGCGGGAGGATCTTCTTACACCGGGGAGCTGTTTTTT.